This T cell receptor (beta chain) was sequenced during a study of blood T cell repertoires in COVID-19. This clone was seen ten or more times. This table comes from immunoSEQ multiplex PCR, and its TCRdb copy is limited to in-frame clones, with some not included. In the table there are approximately 500,000 clones, roughly 89% of which are singletons. The specimen was peripheral blood. The sequence came from a man between 18 and 35 years old with COVID-19, enrolled during active disease.

For the CDR3, the DNA is TGTGCCAGTAGTCGATCCGGGACAGGGCTCGGCTACACCTTC. Residues: CASSRSGTGLGYTF. This rearrangement joins TRBV19 to TRBJ1-2; the match to TRBD1 covers 9 bases. V gave up 5 bases and J gave up 8 bases; unmatched junction bases: 9. This CDR3 comprises 14 residues. The germline gives CDR1 LNHDA, CDR2 SQIVND (reference sequence).